This entry concerns a single T cell receptor (beta chain). Its antigen remains unknown. The data belong to a study of monozygotic twins with inflammatory bowel disease. Per the germline V gene, CDR1 is SEHNR and CDR2 is FQNEAQ (reference sequence). The CDR3 consists of 14 residues. UMIs were attached via template switching, each with a 6-nucleotide sample barcode. TCRdb reworked the 5' RACE reads into one entry per CDR3 protein, no DNA. The sample's table shows around 380,000 distinct CDR3 sequences. Study conclusions and caveats: Immunosuppressive treatment differences may have increased patient repertoire variability. IBD patients displayed reduced TCRbeta diversity (inverse Simpson) when set against healthy co-twins. Twins classed as concordant or discordant showed no difference in repertoire similarity, possibly from limited power.

Sequenced sample: blood. The receptor comes from a human donor with ulcerative colitis or Crohn's disease, or a healthy co-twin of an affected twin (not recorded which). The gene calls are TRBV7-9 and TRBJ1-2. This chain's CDR3 is CASSLPTDYYGYTF.